This is a list of T cell receptor beta chains from one sample in a study of blood T cell repertoires in COVID-19. Here immunoSEQ multiplex PCR was the method, and the copy in TCRdb shows in-frame clones only, minus some. The table records approximately 90,000 clones, 70% to 90% of them present only once. The sequenced material came from peripheral blood. These receptors were obtained from a man in his fifties or sixties with acute or convalescent COVID-19. Each CDR3 is given with its conserved first and last residue. Each record gives: J gene, clone size, V gene, CDR3 length, D gene, CDR3 DNA, CDR3 protein. A D gene is named only where the DNA matches it firmly. A clone size is listed for some rows: how often the clone was seen (once, few, many), or a class if it is expanded.

>TRBJ1-2|once|TRBV7-3|16|TRBD1
TGTGCCAGCAGCCCGCTCCTTGACAGGGGCTCAGAAGGCTACACCTTC
CASSPLLDRGSEGYTF
>TRBJ2-3|NA|TRBV2|14|NA
TGTGCCAGCAGCTCGACAGGAACCACAGATACGCAGTATTTT
CASSSTGTTDTQYF
>TRBJ2-1|NA|TRBV7-9|15|TRBD2
TGTGCCAGCAGCCTGTCCAGCGGGGGGGTTGATGAGCAGTTCTTC
CASSLSSGGVDEQFF
>TRBJ1-2|NA|TRBV19|13|TRBD1
TGTGCCAGTTATAATACAGGGGACTATGGCTACACCTTC
CASYNTGDYGYTF
>TRBJ1-1|NA|TRBV6-5|12|NA
TGTGCCAGCTTTTTTATGAACACTGAAGCTTTCTTT
CASFFMNTEAFF
>TRBJ1-5|NA|TRBV19|14|NA
TGTGCCAGTAGTATTGCGGGGACGGGTCAGCCCCAGCATTTT
CASSIAGTGQPQHF
>TRBJ1-4|NA|TRBV10-3|14|NA
TGTGCCATCAGTAAACAGGGAACTAATGAAAAACTGTTTTTT
CAISKQGTNEKLFF
>TRBJ2-5|NA|TRBV7-2|17|NA
TGTGCCAGCAGCTTAGCTGTACGAGGGGGGGCTCAAGAGACCCAGTACTTC
CASSLAVRGGAQETQYF
>TRBJ2-1|NA|TRBV9|15|TRBD2
TGTGCCAGCAGCGTAGCGGGGGGGCAGGGGAATGAGCAGTTCTTC
CASSVAGGQGNEQFF
>TRBJ2-7|few|TRBV5-1|14|NA
TGCGCCAGCAGCTCGGGTGGCAGTTCCTACGAGCAGTACTTC
CASSSGGSSYEQYF
>TRBJ2-5|NA|TRBV7-3|16|NA
TGTGCCAGCAGCGATCGCGGAACAGCGGAAGGGGAGACCCAGTACTTC
CASSDRGTAEGETQYF
>TRBJ1-5|NA|TRBV19|16|NA
TGTGCCAGTAGTATGACCCTGGGGCGACGAAATCAGCCCCAGCATTTT
CASSMTLGRRNQPQHF
>TRBJ1-6|once|TRBV30|13|NA
TGTGCCTGGAGTGGGCAGGGCCAATCACCCCTCCACTTT
CAWSGQGQSPLHF
>TRBJ2-7|once|TRBV11-2|15|TRBD1
TGTGCCAGCAGCATTTCGACAGGGGAAACCTACGAGCAGTACTTC
CASSISTGETYEQYF
>TRBJ1-4|NA|TRBV9|15|TRBD1
TGTGCCAGCAGCGACCCTCGGGACAGGGCGGAAAAACTGTTTTTT
CASSDPRDRAEKLFF
>TRBJ1-5|NA|TRBV3-1/TRBV3-2|14|NA
TGTGCCAGCAGCCCTCGACAGGTTAATCAGCCCCAGCATTTT
CASSPRQVNQPQHF
>TRBJ1-5|NA|TRBV30|14|NA
TGTGCCTGGAGTGCTTTTGGGCGAAATCAGCCCCAGCATTTT
CAWSAFGRNQPQHF
>TRBJ2-1|NA|TRBV7-2|15|TRBD2
TGTGCCAGCAGCTTAGGACTAGCGACTTACAATGAGCAGTTCTTC
CASSLGLATYNEQFF
>TRBJ1-1|NA|TRBV21-1|14|NA
TGTGCCAGCAGCATGGACAGACCGAACACTGAAGCTTTCTTT
CASSMDRPNTEAFF
>TRBJ2-5|NA|TRBV18|14|TRBD2
TGTGCCAGCTTCTCGGGACTAGCGGGAGAGACCCAGTACTTC
CASFSGLAGETQYF
>TRBJ1-6|NA|TRBV12-3/TRBV12-4|13|NA
TGTGCCAGCAGTTTAGTTAATAATTCACCCCTCCACTTT
CASSLVNNSPLHF
>TRBJ2-7|few|TRBV5-1|13|TRBD1
TGCGCCAGCCCGGGACAGTTAGTCTACGAGCAGTACTTC
CASPGQLVYEQYF
>TRBJ2-5|NA|TRBV11-1|12|NA
TGTGCCAGCAGAACAGGCCAAGAGACCCAGTACTTC
CASRTGQETQYF
>TRBJ1-5|NA|TRBV15|15|NA
TGTGCCACCAGCAGAGATCTAAGAGGGCTCCAGCCCCAGCATTTT
CATSRDLRGLQPQHF
>TRBJ1-2|NA|TRBV29-1|11|TRBD1
TGCAGCGGACAGGGAAACTATGGCTACACCTTC
CSGQGNYGYTF
>TRBJ2-2|NA|TRBV19|18|TRBD2
TGTGCCAGTAGTTCCACTAGCGGCACGACACCAGGTGGCGGGGAGCTGTTTTTT
CASSSTSGTTPGGGELFF
>TRBJ1-1|NA|TRBV20-1|11|NA
TGCAGTGCTACTTCGAACACTGAAGCTTTCTTT
CSATSNTEAFF
>TRBJ1-4|NA|TRBV2|14|NA
TGTGCCAGCTTTGAAGGGAGTACTAATGAAAAACTGTTTTTT
CASFEGSTNEKLFF
>TRBJ1-1|once|TRBV27|16|NA
TGTGCCAGCAGTCAAAGATCCTACTCTGGGAACACTGAAGCTTTCTTT
CASSQRSYSGNTEAFF
>TRBJ2-4|NA|TRBV29-1|13|NA
TGCAGCGTTGCTGCAGTAGCCAAAAACATTCAGTACTTC
CSVAAVAKNIQYF
>TRBJ1-1|NA|TRBV13|16|TRBD1
TGTGCCAGCAGCTTAAACCCACAGGGGGCGCTGACTGAAGCTTTCTTT
CASSLNPQGALTEAFF
>TRBJ2-3|NA|TRBV11-3|19|TRBD2
TGTGCCAGCAGCTTAGGACCCGGGACTAGCGGGGGGAAGACAGATACGCAGTATTTT
CASSLGPGTSGGKTDTQYF
>TRBJ1-2|NA|TRBV5-1|16|TRBD1
TGCGCCAGCAGCTTGGCGTCGGGACAGGGGCACTATGGCTACACCTTC
CASSLASGQGHYGYTF
>TRBJ2-3|NA|TRBV11-2|15|NA
TGTGCCAGCAGCTTAGGGGGGCTTAGCACAGATACGCAGTATTTT
CASSLGGLSTDTQYF
>TRBJ2-5|NA|TRBV6-5|14|TRBD2
TGTGCCAGCCGACGACTAGCGGGGGCCGAGACCCAGTACTTC
CASRRLAGAETQYF
>TRBJ2-1|NA|TRBV29-1|14|TRBD2
TGCAGCGTCTCCGGGACTAGCCCCTACAATGAGCAGTTCTTC
CSVSGTSPYNEQFF
>TRBJ1-1|NA|TRBV25-1|15|TRBD1
TGTGCCAGCTCGGGTCCGGGACAGGGAGACACTGAAGCTTTCTTT
CASSGPGQGDTEAFF
>TRBJ2-1|NA|TRBV7-2|13|NA
TGTGCCAGCAGCTCGTTTCGGGTAAATGAGCAGTTCTTC
CASSSFRVNEQFF
>TRBJ2-7|NA|TRBV27|14|TRBD1
TGTGCCAGCAGTTCCCTGACAGGGATCTACGAGCAGTACTTC
CASSSLTGIYEQYF
>TRBJ1-5|once|TRBV2|15|TRBD1
TGTGCCAGCAGAGCAGACAGGGGTAGCAATCAGCCCCAGCATTTT
CASRADRGSNQPQHF
>TRBJ1-1|NA|TRBV19|15|TRBD1
TGTGCCAGTAGTTACAGGGGATGGGGGGACACTGAAGCTTTCTTT
CASSYRGWGDTEAFF
>TRBJ1-2|NA|TRBV5-3|18|TRBD1
TGTGCCAGAAGCTTAGGACCACAGGGGGCCCTAGCATACTATGGCTACACCTTC
CARSLGPQGALAYYGYTF
>TRBJ2-1|NA|TRBV19|20|TRBD2
TGTGCCAGCCGCCCACCCGTTGCCGGTAGAGGCGGGGGCTCCTACAATGAGCAGTTCTTC
CASRPPVAGRGGGSYNEQFF
>TRBJ1-1|NA|TRBV3-1/TRBV3-2|14|NA
TGTGCCAGCAGGACCACAGGAGAGAGCACTGAAGCTTTCTTT
CASRTTGESTEAFF
>TRBJ1-1|NA|TRBV5-3|18|NA
TGTGCCAGAAGCTGGGACATGGTGTCAGACTGTATCTGCACTGAAGCTTTCTTT
CARSWDMVSDCICTEAFF
>TRBJ1-1|NA|TRBV9|13|NA
TGTGCCAGCAGCGTAGGGGCAGACACTGAAGCTTTCTTT
CASSVGADTEAFF
>TRBJ2-6|NA|TRBV15|20|TRBD1
TGTGCCACCAGCAGAGATCGGCACGTAGGGACAGGGGTTGGGGCCAACGTCCTGACTTTC
CATSRDRHVGTGVGANVLTF
>TRBJ1-3|NA|TRBV24-1|15|NA
TGTGCCACCAGTGAGAATACAGGGTCAGGAAACACCATATATTTT
CATSENTGSGNTIYF
>TRBJ1-4|once|TRBV7-2|15|NA
TGTGCCAGCAGCTCCTCTAGAGGAAATAATGAAAAACTGTTTTTT
CASSSSRGNNEKLFF
>TRBJ1-5|NA|TRBV7-8|19|TRBD1
TGTGCCAGCAGCACTATTAGGTCTCCGTGGACAGGAGACAATCAGCCCCAGCATTTT
CASSTIRSPWTGDNQPQHF
>TRBJ1-1|NA|TRBV30|15|NA
TGTGCCTGGAGTGTTACTGCCAGGGCGAACACTGAAGCTTTCTTT
CAWSVTARANTEAFF
>TRBJ1-1|NA|TRBV3-1/TRBV3-2|13|NA
TGTGCCAGCAGCCTCGAGGGAAGAACTGAAGCTTTCTTT
CASSLEGRTEAFF
>TRBJ1-1|NA|TRBV1|18|NA
TGCACCAGCAGCCAAGATTGTAGGACAGGGAGTGGTTTTGCTGAAGCTTTCTTT
CTSSQDCRTGSGFAEAFF
>TRBJ2-7|NA|TRBV5-6|15|NA
TGTGCCAGCAGCTTGGTGGACAGCGTCTCCTACGAGCAGTACTTC
CASSLVDSVSYEQYF
>TRBJ1-5|NA|TRBV18|16|NA
TGTGCCAGCTCACCTCGTCCACAGGGAGAGGGTCAGCCCCAGCATTTT
CASSPRPQGEGQPQHF
>TRBJ1-2|NA|TRBV18|12|NA
TGTGCCAGCTCCTCCCAACGGAGTGGCTACACCTTC
CASSSQRSGYTF